This entry concerns a single TCR beta chain. The data stem from a study of shared clonotypes between healthy human individuals. The donor cohort consisted entirely of Caucasian adults residing in Nashville, Tennessee. Sequencing was performed with immunoSEQ multiplex PCR; in TCRdb, only in-frame clones are kept and a portion is missing. The table has roughly 2.5 million clones, 85% to 95% seen once. This CDR3 is 16 amino acids long. Germline V lookup: CDR1 SGHNT, CDR2 YYREEE (reference sequence). V was pared by 3 bases and J by 7 bases, with 11 bases of the junction left unmatched. The origin of this receptor is a man aged 18 to 30 in good health. Specimen: naive CD4+ T cells sorted from blood. Regarding subset: CD45RA+ positively selected. The chain recombines TRBV5-4 with TRBJ2-1; 9 bases fit TRBD1. CDR3 DNA: TGTGCCAGCAGCTGGACAAGCGGGACAGGGACTAATGAGCAGTTCTTC. It encodes CASSWTSGTGTNEQFF.